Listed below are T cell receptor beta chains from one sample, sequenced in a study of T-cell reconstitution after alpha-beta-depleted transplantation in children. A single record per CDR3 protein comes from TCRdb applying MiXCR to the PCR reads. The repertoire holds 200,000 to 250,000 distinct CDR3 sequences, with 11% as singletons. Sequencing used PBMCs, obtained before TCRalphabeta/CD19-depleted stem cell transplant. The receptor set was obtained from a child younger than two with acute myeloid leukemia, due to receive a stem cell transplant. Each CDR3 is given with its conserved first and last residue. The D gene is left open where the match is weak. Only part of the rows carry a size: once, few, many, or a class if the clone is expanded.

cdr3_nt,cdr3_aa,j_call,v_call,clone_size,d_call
TGCAGTGCTAGCTTAGCGGGGATCGGCGAGCAGTACTTC,CSASLAGIGEQYF,TRBJ2-7,TRBV20-1,many,TRBD2
TGTGCCAGCAGCTTTGAGTTCACAGATACGCAGTATTTT,CASSFEFTDTQYF,TRBJ2-3,TRBV7-9,many,NA
TGCAGTGCTAGACCGACAGGGGTGCAGCCCCAGCATTTT,CSARPTGVQPQHF,TRBJ1-5,TRBV20-1,few,TRBD1
TGTGCCAGCAGTGAACGGCAGTTGAACACTGAAGCTTTCTTT,CASSERQLNTEAFF,TRBJ1-1,TRBV2,many,NA
TGCAGTGCTAGAGAGGGGGCCAACGAAGCTTTCTTT,CSAREGANEAFF,TRBJ1-1,TRBV20-1,many,NA
TGTGCCAGCAGCCAAGTTACAGGGCTCTACGAGCAGTACTTC,CASSQVTGLYEQYF,TRBJ2-7,TRBV4-2,many,NA
TGCAGCGCCGAGCAGGGAATGAACACTGAAGCTTTCTTT,CSAEQGMNTEAFF,TRBJ1-1,TRBV29-1,many,NA
TGTGCCAGCAGGGTGACAGGGAGGGAAAAACTGTTTTTT,CASRVTGREKLFF,TRBJ1-4,TRBV12-3/TRBV12-4,many,TRBD1
TGCGCCAGCAGCAAGGAAGGAACCGGGGAGCTGTTTTTT,CASSKEGTGELFF,TRBJ2-2,TRBV21-1,NA,NA
TGTGCCAGCAGCTCTACGGGGGAGTTCCCCTCCACAGATACGCAGTATTTT,CASSSTGEFPSTDTQYF,TRBJ2-3,TRBV9,many,NA
TGCAGTGCTAGTGGGGGGATTGGCACAGATACGCAGTATTTT,CSASGGIGTDTQYF,TRBJ2-3,TRBV20-1,many,NA
TGTGCCAGCAGTTTTGGGTACGAGCAGTACTTC,CASSFGYEQYF,TRBJ2-7,TRBV12-3/TRBV12-4,many,NA
TGCAGCGTTGTGGGCCCGAACACTGAAGCTTTCTTT,CSVVGPNTEAFF,TRBJ1-1,TRBV29-1,many,NA
TGTGCCAGCAGCTGGCACGGGACAGGCTATAGCACAGATACGCAGTATTTT,CASSWHGTGYSTDTQYF,TRBJ2-3,TRBV11-2,NA,TRBD1
TGTGCCAGCAGCCTCGACGGCCCGGGAGGGCCCACAGATACGCAGTATTTT,CASSLDGPGGPTDTQYF,TRBJ2-3,TRBV7-3,many,TRBD2
TGCAGCGTTGAAGTCACTAGCGGGAGGCGAGATACGCAGTATTTT,CSVEVTSGRRDTQYF,TRBJ2-3,TRBV29-1,many,TRBD2
TGTGCCAGCAGCTTAGATGGGGTAGGAAATGAGCAGTTCTTC,CASSLDGVGNEQFF,TRBJ2-1,TRBV11-2,NA,NA
TGTGCCAGCAGCCCTAGCGGGAGGGGGTTGTCGGAGACCCAGTACTTC,CASSPSGRGLSETQYF,TRBJ2-5,TRBV5-6,NA,TRBD2
TGCAGTGCTAGAGAGGGGCCGGGGAAATCGGGCTATGGCTACACCTTC,CSAREGPGKSGYGYTF,TRBJ1-2,TRBV20-1,many,NA
TGTGCCAGCTCACCTCTCTTCGGGGGACGAGGAGGGGATGAGCAGTTCTTC,CASSPLFGGRGGDEQFF,TRBJ2-1,TRBV18,few,NA
TGTGCCAGCAGTGCCGGGACAGGGGGCTCTATCGGCAATCAGCCCCAGCATTTT,CASSAGTGGSIGNQPQHF,TRBJ1-5,TRBV12-3/TRBV12-4,many,TRBD1
TGTGCCAGCAGCCAAGAAGAGGGACTAGCCTCTTCCTACGAGCAGTACTTC,CASSQEEGLASSYEQYF,TRBJ2-7,TRBV4-2,many,TRBD2
TGTGCCAGCAGCAGTGGTCAGTGCGGTTCACCCCTCCACTTT,CASSSGQCGSPLHF,TRBJ1-6,TRBV21-1,many,NA
TGTGCCAGCAGTTTGAGCCAACTAGCGGGGGTTTTT,CASSLSQLAGVF,TRBJ2-3,TRBV28,NA,TRBD2
TGTGCCAGCAGTTTAGGACAGGTCTTCTATGGCTACACCTTC,CASSLGQVFYGYTF,TRBJ1-2,TRBV12-3/TRBV12-4,many,NA
TGTGCCAGCAGTGAAGCGGTTAGGGGGTACTTC,CASSEAVRGYF,TRBJ2-7,TRBV6-1,few,NA
TGCAGTGCTAGGCGGCACGGGACAGGGGCGATCGGAACTGAAGCTTTCTTT,CSARRHGTGAIGTEAFF,TRBJ1-1,TRBV20-1,many,TRBD1
TGTGCCACCAGTGGACCAGGGGTCCCCTCTCGCGGGAGGAGCTCCTACAATGAGCAGTTCTTC,CATSGPGVPSRGRSSYNEQFF,TRBJ2-1,TRBV24-1,few,TRBD2
TGTGCCAGCAGTTTTTTTGGGCCTCCGAACACCGGGGAGCTGTTTTTT,CASSFFGPPNTGELFF,TRBJ2-2,TRBV12-3/TRBV12-4,many,NA
TGTGCCAGCAGTTTAGACGGGACAGGGTCCTACAATGAGCAGTTCTTC,CASSLDGTGSYNEQFF,TRBJ2-1,TRBV12-3/TRBV12-4,many,TRBD1
TGCAGTGCTGCCACAGGGCGGACTGAAGCTTTCTTT,CSAATGRTEAFF,TRBJ1-1,TRBV20-1,many,NA
TGCGCCAGCAGCTTGTTAGCGCGGAGCTCTGGGGCCAACGTCCTGACTTTC,CASSLLARSSGANVLTF,TRBJ2-6,TRBV5-1,many,NA
TGTGCCAGCAGTCCCCAGGGGGGAATCGACCTCTACGAGCAGTACTTC,CASSPQGGIDLYEQYF,TRBJ2-7,TRBV6-1,many,NA
TGTGCCAGCAGTTACTCGGGGGGGGGCGGCCCCCAGCATTTT,CASSYSGGGGPQHF,TRBJ1-5,TRBV6-5,NA,NA
TGCAGTGCTAGAGATGGCTTACCGGGGGCAGATACGCAGTATTTT,CSARDGLPGADTQYF,TRBJ2-3,TRBV20-1,NA,NA
TGTGCCAGCTCGTTTCAAACTGAAGCTTTCTTT,CASSFQTEAFF,TRBJ1-1,TRBV28,many,NA
TGTGCCAGCAGTAAGGGACGGGCGCCTGGAAACACCATATATTTT,CASSKGRAPGNTIYF,TRBJ1-3,TRBV11-2,NA,NA
TGTGCCAGCAGCCAAGGAGCCTTGAAGGCCTACGAGCAGTACTTC,CASSQGALKAYEQYF,TRBJ2-7,TRBV3-1,many,NA
TGCAGTCCCCGGACAGGGGGAGGGGGGCAGTATTTT,CSPRTGGGGQYF,TRBJ2-3,TRBV20-1,many,TRBD1
TGTGCCATCAGTGAGTCGAGGACAGAGCAGTTCTTC,CAISESRTEQFF,TRBJ2-1,TRBV10-3,many,NA
TGTGCCAGCAGTTTAAAGGGCGGCTACGAGCAGTACTTC,CASSLKGGYEQYF,TRBJ2-7,TRBV27,many,NA
TGTGCCAGCTCACCAGGTTCTGGACTAGCGGTCATAAAGGGAAACATTCAGTACTTC,CASSPGSGLAVIKGNIQYF,TRBJ2-4,TRBV18,many,TRBD2
TGCAGTGCTAGAGGCCTCCCGGTGGGGGGTGGCACAGATACGCAGTATTTT,CSARGLPVGGGTDTQYF,TRBJ2-3,TRBV20-1,many,NA
TGCGCCAGCAGCCTAGGGACTAGCGCCGGGGAGCTGTTTTTT,CASSLGTSAGELFF,TRBJ2-2,TRBV5-1,many,TRBD2
TGTGCCAGCAGTTTATACGCCAGGGAGTCTGGAAACACCATATATTTT,CASSLYARESGNTIYF,TRBJ1-3,TRBV28,many,NA
TGTGCCAGTAGTGCGCCGGGACAGGGGGCAGCCAACATTCAGTACTTC,CASSAPGQGAANIQYF,TRBJ2-4,TRBV19,once,TRBD1
TGCAGTGCTATAGGGGGGACTAGCGGGACCAGCTCCTACGAGCAGTACTTC,CSAIGGTSGTSSYEQYF,TRBJ2-7,TRBV20-1,NA,TRBD2
TGTGCCAGCACGAATCCCCGGGGATTTTATGGCTACACCTTC,CASTNPRGFYGYTF,TRBJ1-2,TRBV2,few,NA
TGTGCCACCAGTGATCCATCAGACTACGAGCAGTACTTC,CATSDPSDYEQYF,TRBJ2-7,TRBV24-1,many,NA
TGCAGTGCTAGAGATTTCGGGGGAACAGATACGCAGTATTTT,CSARDFGGTDTQYF,TRBJ2-3,TRBV20-1,many,NA
TGTGCCAGCAGCCCGAGTTGGAGCAATGAGCAGTTCTTC,CASSPSWSNEQFF,TRBJ2-1,TRBV7-2,many,NA
TGCAGTGCTAGAGGCAGGGGGGGCGTTGATACGCAGTATTTT,CSARGRGGVDTQYF,TRBJ2-3,TRBV20-1,NA,NA
TGTGCCTGGAGTAAGGCAGACACAGATACGCAGTATTTT,CAWSKADTDTQYF,TRBJ2-3,TRBV30,many,NA
TGTGCCAGCAGCCGAAGTCAGAACACCGGGGAGCTGTTTTTT,CASSRSQNTGELFF,TRBJ2-2,TRBV11-2,many,NA
TGTGCCAGCAGACTAGGTTACAATGAGCAGTTCTTC,CASRLGYNEQFF,TRBJ2-1,TRBV7-6,many,NA
TGTGCCACCAGTGATTTGACCGCGGCAAGCACAGATACGCAGTATTTT,CATSDLTAASTDTQYF,TRBJ2-3,TRBV24-1,many,NA
TGTGCCAGCAGCCAAGTAGAGACAGGGGGCTACACTGAAGCTTTCTTT,CASSQVETGGYTEAFF,TRBJ1-1,TRBV3-1,many,TRBD1
TGTGCCAGCAGCTTAAGTCTGACCAAAACCACTAGCACAGATACGCAGTATTTT,CASSLSLTKTTSTDTQYF,TRBJ2-3,TRBV11-2,NA,NA
TGTGCCAGCAGCTTTGGGGGGTATGAGCAGTTCTTC,CASSFGGYEQFF,TRBJ2-1,TRBV11-2,many,NA
TGCGCCAGCAGCTGGGGACTAGCGGGAAGGGAGACCCAGTACTTC,CASSWGLAGRETQYF,TRBJ2-5,TRBV5-1,many,TRBD2